Shown below are 14 T cell receptor beta chains from a single sample sequenced in a study of blood T cell repertoires in COVID-19. Produced via immunoSEQ multiplex PCR; TCRdb's table is partial and in-frame only. The profile shows roughly 300,000 clones, approximately 84% of them singletons. The sequencing input was PBMCs or T cells enriched from blood (not recorded which). The receptors come from a woman aged 25 to 45 who had recovered from COVID-19.

The CDR3 coding sequence is TGTGCCAGCAGTTACTCGTCCAGGGTCACTGAAGCTTTCTTT. Protein: CASSYSSRVTEAFF. The J gene is TRBJ1-1, the V gene TRBV6-5; a weak D match, TRBD1 (5 bases). From germline, CDR1 is MNHEY and CDR2 SVGAGI. Trimming removed 0 bases at V and 4 bases at J, with 9 bases between. The CDR3 contains 14 residues.

In this sample, this clone turned up a few times. The V and J genes are TRBV9 and TRBJ1-6; the match to TRBD1 covers 10 bases. Germline CDR1 SGDLS, CDR2 YYNGEE. The CDR3 consists of 18 residues. The V segment lost 3 bases and the J segment 5 bases; nucleotides outside the gene matches: 11. This CDR3 reads CASSGGQGSPLHNSPLHF. Here the CDR3 DNA reads TGTGCCAGCAGCGGGGGACAGGGGTCTCCCCTCCATAATTCACCCCTCCACTTT. Filled out from reference TRBV9 and TRBJ1-6, the complete variable domain reads DSGVTQTPKHLITATGQRVTLRCSPRSGDLSVYWYQQSLDQGLQFLIQYYNGEERAKGNILERFSAQQFPDLHSELNLSSLELGDSALYFCASSGGQGSPLHNSPLHFGNGTRLTVT.

The chain uses TRBV7-9 and TRBJ1-3; 8 positions agree with TRBD1. This CDR3 spans 16 amino acids. From germline, CDR1 is SEHNR and CDR2 FQNEAQ (reference sequence). The junction had 10 bases not matched to a gene; V was cut back by 5 bases and J by 4 bases. DNA for the CDR3: TGTGCCAGCAGCCCCGGACAGGGAGGGACAGGAAACACCATATATTTT. Amino acid sequence: CASSPGQGGTGNTIYF.

This clone was seen only once. The rearrangement links TRBV6-5 to TRBJ1-3, with 8 bases that match TRBD1. The CDR3 has 15 residues. Looked up from germline, CDR1 is MNHEY and CDR2 is SVGAGI. Trimming cost V 6 bases and J 3 bases; bases outside gene matches: 7. The CDR3 protein is CASRPGQGGGNTIYF. Written as DNA, the CDR3 is TGTGCCAGCAGACCTGGACAGGGTGGTGGAAACACCATATATTTT.

The chain is built from TRBV30 and TRBJ1-2; D remains unclear. Trimming left V 0 bases short and J 7 bases short, with 12 bases between. Germline loops: CDR1 GTSNPN, CDR2 SVGIG (reference sequence). CDR3 length: 13 residues. CDR3 DNA sequence: TGTGCCTGGAGTGTGGTGGGGAGCGGTGGCTACACCTTC. This encodes CAWSVVGSGGYTF. The variable domain in full, with the rest retrieved from reference TRBV30 and TRBJ1-2, is SQTIHQWPATLVQPVGSPLSLECTVEGTSNPNLYWYRQAAGRGLQLLFYSVGIGQISSEVPQNLSASRPQDRQFILSSKKLLLSDSGFYLCAWSVVGSGGYTFGSGTRLTVV.

This sequence joins TRBV5-6 and TRBJ1-4, with 9 bases lining up with TRBD1. The germline V gene has CDR1 SGHDT and CDR2 YYEEEE. Unmatched junction bases numbered 15, after V lost 2 bases and J lost 7 bases. The CDR3 is made up of 18 amino acids. CDR3 sequence reads: CASSFGEIWTGAGEKLFF. In DNA, the CDR3 is TGTGCCAGCAGCTTCGGAGAAATATGGACAGGGGCAGGTGAAAAACTGTTTTTT.

A single count supports this clone. The chain couples TRBV2 to TRBJ2-7; TRBD1 matches at 7 bases. The J segment lost 2 bases and the V segment lost 3 bases, leaving 4 bases of the junction unmatched. Germline V CDR1 and CDR2: SNHLY, FYNNEI. This CDR3 is built from 14 residues. The CDR3 DNA reads as TGTGCCAGCAGTGAGGGCAGGGGGACCTACGAGCAGTACTTC. Translating gives CASSEGRGTYEQYF. Looking up the rest from reference TRBV2 and TRBJ2-7 gives the full variable domain: EPEVTQTPSHQVTQMGQEVILRCVPISNHLYFYWYRQILGQKVEFLVSFYNNEISEKSEIFDDQFSVERPDGSNFTLKIRSTKLEDSAMYFCASSEGRGTYEQYFGPGTRLTVT.

The chain combines TRBV30 with TRBJ2-7, with TRBD1 as a possible D gene (7 bases). Germline V CDR1 and CDR2: GTSNPN, SVGIG (reference sequence). CDR3 size: 15 residues. V was cut by 4 bases and J by 0 bases, with 16 bases left in between. The CDR3 DNA is TGTGCCTGGACCCCGGCGCAGGGGGGCTCCTACGAGCAGTACTTC. Encoded protein: CAWTPAQGGSYEQYF.

In DNA form, the CDR3 reads TGTGCCAGCACTAGAGACAGGGGAAATCAGCCCCAGCATTTT. Translated: CASTRDRGNQPQHF. The chain carries TRBV6-5 and TRBJ1-5, with 8 bases aligning to TRBD1. The junction had 6 bases not matched to a gene; V was cut back by 7 bases and J by 4 bases. Germline values: CDR1 MNHEY, CDR2 SVGAGI. The CDR3 loop spans 14 amino acids.

The chain is built from TRBV9 and TRBJ1-6; D not certain. The ends were cut back, 0 bases at V and 7 bases at J, with 11 bases in the middle. Germline V CDR1 and CDR2: SGDLS, YYNGEE. The CDR3 totals 15 residues. CDR3: CASSVGEGENSPLHF. In DNA, the CDR3 is TGTGCCAGCAGCGTAGGGGAGGGTGAAAATTCACCCCTCCACTTT.

This clone came up once. V gene TRBV5-4 combines with J gene TRBJ2-7; the match to TRBD1 covers 9 bases. After removal of 4 bases from V and 6 bases from J, the junction contained 11 bases not matched to a gene. CDR1 is SGHNT and CDR2 is YYREEE in the germline V gene (reference sequence). This CDR3 spans 15 amino acids. CDR3 sequence: CASSTGQGKAGEQYF. CDR3 nucleotide sequence: TGTGCCAGCAGCACGGGACAGGGTAAGGCTGGCGAGCAGTACTTC.

The V gene is TRBV6-5, the J gene TRBJ1-2, with D perhaps matching TRBD1 (5 bases). V lost 7 bases to trimming and J lost 1 base, with 13 bases between them. CDR1 and CDR2 (germline): MNHEY, SVGAGI. CDR3 size: 14 residues. The DNA for the CDR3 is TGTGCCAGCACCCCTGGGGCGAATAACTATGGCTACACCTTC. It translates to CASTPGANNYGYTF.

The chain combines TRBV2 with TRBJ2-3; 11 bases line up with TRBD2. Unmatched junction bases numbered 11, after V lost 4 bases and J lost 2 bases. Germline CDR1 SNHLY, CDR2 FYNNEI. CDR3 size: 18 residues. The chain's CDR3 is CASSARARSGGVTDTQYF. In DNA form, the CDR3 reads TGTGCCAGCAGTGCACGGGCTCGTAGCGGGGGGGTCACAGATACGCAGTATTTT.

This chain uses TRBV7-8 with TRBJ1-2, with D possibly TRBD1 on 6 matching bases. V lost 1 base to trimming and J lost 1 base, with 10 bases between them. Germline CDR1 reads SGHVS; CDR2 reads FQNEAQ. The CDR3 consists of 15 residues. The CDR3 DNA follows: TGTGCCAGCAGCTTAGGGACAGAGGTTAACTATGGCTACACCTTC. The encoded protein is CASSLGTEVNYGYTF. The full variable domain, in which reference TRBV7-8 and TRBJ1-2 provide the parts outside the CDR3, is GAGVSQSPRYKVAKRGQDVALRCDPISGHVSLFWYQQALGQGPEFLTYFQNEAQLDKSGLPSDRFFAERPEGSVSTLKIQRTQQEDSAVYLCASSLGTEVNYGYTFGSGTRLTVV.